Shown below are 2 T cell receptor beta chains from a single sample sequenced in a study of T cell responses to AZD1222 COVID-19 vaccine. The method was immunoSEQ multiplex PCR; TCRdb's version includes in-frame clones alone and lacks a portion of them. Found here are some 150,000 clones, 85% of them singletons; the top ten hold 7.9%. The sample in question was peripheral blood, obtained 28 days after the second dose of the MenACWY control vaccine. The source of these receptors is an adult who received the MenACWY meningococcal vaccine as a control.

This clone showed up just a few times. The chain couples TRBV11-2 to TRBJ2-1; 7 bases are shared with TRBD1. Germline CDR1 is SGHAT and CDR2 is FQNNGV. With 5 bases clipped from V and 0 bases from J, the junction kept 4 bases outside the gene matches. This CDR3 is 15 amino acids long. The CDR3 sequence is CASSGQVSSYNEQFF. CDR3 bases: TGTGCCAGCAGCGGACAGGTTAGCTCCTACAATGAGCAGTTCTTC. Together with reference TRBV11-2 and TRBJ2-1, the CDR3 gives the full variable domain: EAGVAQSPRYKIIEKRQSVAFWCNPISGHATLYWYQQILGQGPKLLIQFQNNGVVDDSQLPKDRFSAERLKGVDSTLKIQPAKLEDSAVYLCASSGQVSSYNEQFFGPGTRLTVL.

This chain uses TRBV19 with TRBJ2-2; possibly TRBD1 or TRBD2 for D (6 bases each). Germline CDR1 is LNHDA and CDR2 is SQIVND (reference sequence). This CDR3 spans 16 amino acids. The ends were cut back, 3 bases at V and 5 bases at J, with 16 bases in the middle. Written as DNA, the CDR3 is TGTGCCAGTAGTATCCGGGGCAGGGGAGGAACCGGGGAGCTGTTTTTT. Translation gives CASSIRGRGGTGELFF. Supplemented by reference TRBV19 and TRBJ2-2, the full variable domain reads DGGITQSPKYLFRKEGQNVTLSCEQNLNHDAMYWYRQDPGQGLRLIYYSQIVNDFQKGDIAEGYSVSREKKESFPLTVTSAQKNPTAFYLCASSIRGRGGTGELFFGEGSRLTVL.